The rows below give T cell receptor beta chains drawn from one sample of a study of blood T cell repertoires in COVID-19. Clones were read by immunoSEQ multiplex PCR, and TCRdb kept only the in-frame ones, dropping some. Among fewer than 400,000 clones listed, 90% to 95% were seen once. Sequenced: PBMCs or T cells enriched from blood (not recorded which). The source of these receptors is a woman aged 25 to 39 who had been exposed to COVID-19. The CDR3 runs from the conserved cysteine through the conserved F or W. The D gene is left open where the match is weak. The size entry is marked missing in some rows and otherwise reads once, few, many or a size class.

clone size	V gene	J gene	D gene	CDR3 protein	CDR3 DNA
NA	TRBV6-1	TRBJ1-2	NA	CASSEVAYTF	TGTGCCAGCAGTGAAGTAGCCTACACCTTC
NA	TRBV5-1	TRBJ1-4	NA	CASSLVVGDNEKLFF	TGCGCCAGCAGCTTGGTAGTCGGAGATAATGAAAAACTGTTTTTT
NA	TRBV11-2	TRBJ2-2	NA	CASSSKYGQGNTGELFF	TGTGCCAGCAGCTCAAAGTACGGGCAGGGGAACACCGGGGAGCTGTTTTTT
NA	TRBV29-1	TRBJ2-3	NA	CSVGGGTDTQYF	TGCAGCGTTGGGGGAGGCACAGATACGCAGTATTTT
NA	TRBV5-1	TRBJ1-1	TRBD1	CASSLGTGGTEAFF	TGCGCCAGCAGCTTGGGGACAGGGGGCACTGAAGCTTTCTTT
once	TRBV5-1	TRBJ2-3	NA	CASSLVAGHPADTQYF	TGCGCCAGCAGCTTGGTGGCAGGCCACCCCGCAGATACGCAGTATTTT
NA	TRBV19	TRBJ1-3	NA	CASSMRDLSGNTIYF	TGTGCCAGTAGTATGCGGGACCTCTCTGGAAACACCATATATTTT
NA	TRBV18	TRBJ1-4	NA	CASSPVPGGRGKLFF	TGTGCCAGCTCACCAGTTCCGGGAGGACGAGGAAAACTGTTTTTT
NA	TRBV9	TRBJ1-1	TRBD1	CASSPGQGIKYTEAFF	TGTGCCAGCAGCCCGGGACAGGGAATCAAATACACTGAAGCTTTCTTT
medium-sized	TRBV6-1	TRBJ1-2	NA	CASRRRERDGYTF	TGTGCCAGCAGGCGCAGGGAAAGGGATGGCTACACCTTC
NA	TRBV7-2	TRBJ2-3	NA	CASSPSPTSDHTDTQYF	TGTGCCAGCAGCCCTTCCCCTACTAGTGATCACACAGATACGCAGTATTTT
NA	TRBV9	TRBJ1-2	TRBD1	CASSPGQGSGYGYTF	TGTGCCAGCAGCCCCGGACAGGGTTCGGGCTATGGCTACACCTTC
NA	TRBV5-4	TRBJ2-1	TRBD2	CASSKQRGGFNEQFF	TGTGCCAGCAGTAAACAGCGGGGGGGCTTTAATGAGCAGTTCTTC
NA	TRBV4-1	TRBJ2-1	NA	CASSRGGGAGNEQFF	TGCGCCAGCAGCCGAGGAGGCGGGGCGGGTAATGAGCAGTTCTTC
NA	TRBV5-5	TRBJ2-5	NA	CASTQQGQETQYF	TGTGCCAGCACTCAACAGGGTCAAGAGACCCAGTACTTC
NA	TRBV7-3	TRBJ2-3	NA	CASRTGGVMDTQYF	TGTGCCAGCAGGACTGGTGGCGTTATGGATACGCAGTATTTT
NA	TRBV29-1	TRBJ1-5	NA	CSVEVGGNQPQHF	TGCAGCGTCGAGGTCGGGGGCAATCAGCCCCAGCATTTT
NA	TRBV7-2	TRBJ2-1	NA	CASSPQSFYSSYNEQFF	TGTGCCAGCAGCCCCCAAAGCTTTTATAGCTCCTACAATGAGCAGTTCTTC
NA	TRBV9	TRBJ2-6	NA	CASSVAGYSGANVLTF	TGTGCCAGCAGCGTAGCGGGATACTCTGGGGCCAACGTCCTGACTTTC
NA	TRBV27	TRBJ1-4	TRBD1	CATGTGGGEKLFF	TGTGCCACCGGGACAGGGGGGGGTGAAAAACTGTTTTTT
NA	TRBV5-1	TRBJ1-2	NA	CASSLAEGGRGYTF	TGCGCCAGCAGCTTGGCTGAGGGCGGTCGGGGCTACACCTTC
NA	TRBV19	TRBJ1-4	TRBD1	CASSMRDRGEKLFF	TGTGCCAGTAGTATGAGGGACAGGGGCGAAAAACTGTTTTTT